Following are 14 T cell receptor beta chains from one sample sequenced in a study of cytomegalovirus exposure and HLA in healthy donors. Amplification used 60 Vbeta primers and 13 Jbeta primers. Assay used: immunoSEQ multiplex PCR; TCRdb lists only in-frame clones, some missing. The sample shows 90,000 to 100,000 clones, about 77% of them seen only once. What was sequenced was PBMCs. These receptor sequences come from a woman aged 40 to 55 in good health and CMV-seronegative.

This sequence joins TRBV18 and TRBJ2-3; 7 bases are a match to TRBD2. V shed 3 bases, J shed 3 bases, and the junction held 12 bases outside the gene matches. The germline V gene has CDR1 KGHSH and CDR2 LQKENI. This CDR3 comprises 17 residues. The CDR3 here is CASSPGYGLESTDTQYF. CDR3 DNA sequence: TGTGCCAGCTCACCGGGTTACGGACTAGAAAGTACAGATACGCAGTATTTT.

CDR3 coding DNA: TGTGCCAGCAACCCGGGACAGGGAGAACGGATCACTGAAGCTTTCTTT. This gives the protein CASNPGQGERITEAFF. The V call is TRBV7-9, the J call TRBJ1-1, with TRBD1 identical over 9 bases. The CDR3 totals 16 residues. Germline CDR1 is SEHNR and CDR2 is FQNEAQ (reference sequence). The V segment lost 7 bases and the J segment 4 bases; nucleotides outside the gene matches: 13.

This chain links TRBV30 with TRBJ1-1; 7 bases agree with TRBD1. The V gene end was trimmed by 5 bases and the J gene end by 2 bases; junction bases not matched to a gene: 2. CDR1 GTSNPN and CDR2 SVGIG come from the germline V gene (reference sequence). The CDR3 length is 12 residues. CDR3 in DNA: TGTGCCTGGGACAGGGTCAACACTGAAGCTTTCTTT. Residues: CAWDRVNTEAFF.

The gene calls are TRBV30 and TRBJ2-2, with TRBD2 matching 8 bases. The CDR3 has 15 amino acids. With V trimmed by 5 bases and J by 3 bases, 8 bases remained unmatched. Germline V lookup: CDR1 GTSNPN, CDR2 SVGIG (reference sequence). This CDR3 is CAWRSGGADTGELFF. In DNA, the CDR3 is TGTGCCTGGCGAAGCGGGGGCGCCGACACCGGGGAGCTGTTTTTT.

The chain combines TRBV27 with TRBJ2-5, with D perhaps matching TRBD1 (6 bases). The CDR3 loop spans 15 amino acids. The germline V and J ends were trimmed by 5 bases and 2 bases, with 15 bases remaining between them. Germline values: CDR1 MNHEY, CDR2 SMNVEV (reference sequence). CDR3 amino acids: CASSPTWTDQETQYF. CDR3 bases: TGTGCCAGCAGTCCAACCTGGACAGATCAAGAGACCCAGTACTTC.

The chain couples TRBV18 to TRBJ1-5; D possibly corresponds to TRBD1 (5 bases). From germline, CDR1 is KGHSH and CDR2 LQKENI. The CDR3 spans 14 residues. V lost 8 bases and J 1 base, leaving 12 bases between the germline ends. CDR3 coding DNA: TGTGCCAGCCAAAGTCGGGGGAGCAATCAGCCCCAGCATTTT. Protein: CASQSRGSNQPQHF.

The chain combines TRBV7-8 with TRBJ1-5, with 8 bases lining up with TRBD1. The ends lost 2 bases at V and 7 bases at J; junction bases unmatched: 7. The germline CDR1 and CDR2 sequences are SGHVS and FQNEAQ. The CDR3 contains 15 residues. CDR3 amino acids: CASSLQRTGSQPQHF. DNA for the CDR3: TGTGCCAGCAGCTTACAAAGGACAGGGTCCCAGCCCCAGCATTTT.

This clone came up a few times. The chain recombines TRBV6-1 with TRBJ2-7; 7 nucleotides agree with TRBD1. The CDR3 has 15 residues. After removal of 7 bases from V and 1 base from J, the junction contained 10 bases not matched to a gene. Germline V CDR1 and CDR2: MNHNS, SASEGT. CDR3 loop: CASTDPGQLSYEQYF. CDR3 DNA: TGTGCCAGCACTGACCCGGGACAGCTTTCCTACGAGCAGTACTTC.

The chain recombines TRBV7-9 with TRBJ1-2; no clear D gene. The germline CDR1 and CDR2 sequences are SEHNR and FQNEAQ (reference sequence). V lost 3 bases, J lost 4 bases, and 6 bases lay in between. This CDR3 region has 12 residues. For the CDR3, the DNA is TGTGCCAGCAGCTTGACAAGCTATGGCTACACCTTC. Its translation: CASSLTSYGYTF.

The chain employs TRBV7-9 and TRBJ1-6; possible D gene TRBD1, 6 bases. Trimming stripped 5 bases from V and 8 bases from J, with 22 bases between. The CDR3 contains 17 residues. Germline lookup yields CDR1 SEHNR and CDR2 FQNEAQ (reference sequence). The CDR3, as DNA: TGTGCCAGCAGCCAAGGGAATGTGGGGGACACCTATTCACCCCTCCACTTT. Translating it yields CASSQGNVGDTYSPLHF. Based on the CDR3 plus reference TRBV7-9 and TRBJ1-6, the full variable domain is DTGVSQNPRHKITKRGQNVTFRCDPISEHNRLYWYRQTLGQGPEFLTYFQNEAQLEKSRLLSDRFSAERPKGSFSTLEIQRTEQGDSAMYLCASSQGNVGDTYSPLHFGNGTRLTVT.

The chain links TRBV4-3 to TRBJ2-2, with TRBD2 identical over 12 bases. The junction had 15 bases not matched to a gene; V was cut back by 6 bases and J by 1 base. Per germline, CDR1 LGHNA and CDR2 YSLEER. The CDR3 is made up of 20 amino acids. The CDR3 bases are TGCGCCAGCAGGCCCTGGGGGGCTAGCGGGGGGGCTCGGAACACCGGGGAGCTGTTTTTT. Amino acid sequence: CASRPWGASGGARNTGELFF.

This clone is labeled medium-sized. The CDR3 region is CASSQVDMGFKINEQFF. The CDR3 DNA reads as TGCGCCAGCAGCCAAGTAGACATGGGTTTTAAGATCAATGAGCAGTTCTTC. The chain joins TRBV4-1 to TRBJ2-1; D unresolved. Per the germline V gene, CDR1 is MGHRA and CDR2 is YSYEKL. V was pared by 1 base and J by 6 bases, with 19 bases between. This CDR3 is 17 amino acids long.

The J gene is TRBJ1-6, the V gene TRBV25-1; 8 nucleotides align to TRBD1. Germline values: CDR1 MGHDK, CDR2 SYGVNS. Trimming cost V 2 bases and J 0 bases; bases outside gene matches: 3. The CDR3 is made up of 17 amino acids. The CDR3 loop reads CASSEATGDSYNSPLHF. For the CDR3, the DNA is TGTGCCAGCAGTGAAGCGACAGGGGACTCCTATAATTCACCCCTCCACTTT.

V is TRBV2 and J is TRBJ2-2, with D possibly TRBD2 on 6 matching bases. Germline assignment: CDR1 SNHLY and CDR2 FYNNEI. V lost 7 bases to trimming and J lost 0 bases, with 12 bases between them. The CDR3 is 15 residues long. CDR3 sequence (DNA): TGTGCCAGCATGACCAGGGAGGCGAACACCGGGGAGCTGTTTTTT. Translation gives CASMTREANTGELFF.